Here is one TCR beta chain with its context. One entry per CDR3 protein, called by TCRdb with MiXCR from the 5' RACE reads. Seen here are around 64,000 distinct CDR3 sequences, around 12% observed once, and the top ten hold approximately 1.4%. The sample belongs to a study of early T cells in non-severe SARS-CoV-2 infection. The CDR3 extends over 18 amino acids. Trimming removed 2 bases at V and 5 bases at J, with 23 bases between. Germline values: CDR1 MNHEY, CDR2 SVGEGT. The specimen comprised whole blood, sampled at baseline. This rearrangement joins TRBV6-2 or TRBV6-3 to TRBJ2-3; maybe TRBD1 (6 bases). This clonotype was obtained from an adult who was a healthcare worker with PCR-confirmed SARS-CoV-2 infection or an uninfected control (not recorded which). Here the CDR3 reads CASSYPVPYRERKDTQYF. CDR3 nucleotide sequence: TGTGCCAGCAGTTACCCCGTACCCTACAGGGAGAGGAAAGATACGCAGTATTTT.